A single sample gave rise to the 9 T cell receptor beta chains below, sequenced in a study of Graves' ophthalmopathy and Graves' hyperthyroidism. Beta-chain TCR CDR3 regions were amplified from RNA transcripts. The authors performed first-round RT-PCR with HTBI primers and then a second-round multiplex PCR. Via MiXCR, TCRdb re-called the multiplex PCR reads, giving one row per CDR3 protein. The table shows more than 300,000 distinct CDR3 sequences, with roughly a sixth occurring only once. Sequenced sample: peripheral blood. The source of these receptors is an adult woman with stable Graves' hyperthyroidism.

This clonotype came up a few times. The chain uses TRBV5-1 and TRBJ2-7, with D possibly matching TRBD2 (6 bases). Per the germline V gene, CDR1 is SGHRS and CDR2 is YFSETQ. Trimming cost V 4 bases and J 5 bases, with 19 bases left between them. There are 15 residues in the CDR3. This CDR3 is CASSPSPSANHEQYF. In nucleotides, the CDR3 is TGCGCCAGCAGCCCAAGCCCTAGCGCAAACCACGAGCAGTACTTC.

Many counts were recorded for this clonotype. The rearrangement uses TRBV27 and TRBJ1-5; 7 nucleotides match TRBD1. The CDR3 loop spans 13 amino acids. V was clipped by 6 bases and J by 5 bases; unmatched bases: 4. Looked up from germline, CDR1 is MNHEY and CDR2 is SMNVEV (reference sequence). The CDR3, as DNA: TGTGCCAGCAGCAATGACAGGGATCAGCCCCAGCATTTT. This gives the protein CASSNDRDQPQHF.

A few counts support this clonotype. The rearrangement uses TRBV2 and TRBJ2-3; TRBD2 matches at 7 bases. The V and J ends lost 5 bases and 3 bases, in that order; junction bases with no gene match: 8. Germline loops: CDR1 SNHLY, CDR2 FYNNEI. This CDR3 comprises 15 residues. The CDR3 DNA sequence: TGTGCCAGCAGTCGTCTCGCGGGAGAAACAGATACGCAGTATTTT. This sequence encodes CASSRLAGETDTQYF.

This clonotype was recorded many times. This chain connects TRBV9 to TRBJ2-7; D is unresolved. This CDR3 has 12 amino acids. Trimming cost V 1 base and J 4 bases, with 6 bases left between them. Germline CDR1 is SGDLS and CDR2 is YYNGEE. CDR3 residues: CASSVSHYEQYF. Written as DNA, the CDR3 is TGTGCCAGCAGCGTAAGCCATTACGAGCAGTACTTC.

This clonotype has at least ten counts. The chain carries TRBV19 and TRBJ2-2; possible D gene TRBD2, 5 bases. V lost 3 bases and J 2 bases, leaving 19 bases between the germline ends. The CDR3 is 18 residues long. The germline CDR1 and CDR2 sequences are LNHDA and SQIVND (reference sequence). CDR3 DNA sequence: TGTGCCAGTAGTATTTTTTCGGACTTTCCGCGAAACACCGGGGAGCTGTTTTTT. Protein: CASSIFSDFPRNTGELFF.

The chain uses TRBV30 and TRBJ1-2; TRBD1 might be the D (5 bases). V was clipped by 1 base and J by 7 bases, with 16 bases between them. The germline V gene encodes CDR1 GTSNPN and CDR2 SVGIG (reference sequence). This CDR3 has 14 residues. The CDR3 DNA reads TGTGCCTGGAGTGATGGGGGACTTGTTGGTGGCTACACCTTC. Translated, it gives CAWSDGGLVGGYTF.

The rearrangement uses TRBV6-5 and TRBJ1-5; no firm D call. CDR3 length equals 14 residues. V was shortened by 2 bases and J by 5 bases, with 10 bases between the two germline ends. CDR1 MNHEY and CDR2 SVGAGI come from the germline V gene. CDR3 coding DNA: TGTGCCAGCAGTTACAGGGAATCGGATCAGCCCCAGCATTTT. Protein product: CASSYRESDQPQHF.

This clonotype was seen only a few times. The chain carries TRBV30 and TRBJ2-2; 8 nucleotides align to TRBD2. The trim removed 5 bases at V and 6 bases at J, leaving 8 bases unmatched. CDR1 and CDR2 from the germline V gene are GTSNPN and SVGIG (reference sequence). The CDR3 has 14 residues. The CDR3 nucleotides read TGTGCCTGGGGTCCCGGGAGGGCCGCCGGGGAGCTGTTTTTT. Amino acid sequence: CAWGPGRAAGELFF.

This clonotype was seen ten or more times. The gene calls are TRBV12-3 or TRBV12-4 and TRBJ2-5; no firm D call. The CDR3 loop spans 14 amino acids. The germline V and J ends were trimmed by 5 bases and 2 bases, with 12 bases remaining between them. The CDR3 loop reads CASSGPNGQETQYF. The CDR3 DNA follows: TGTGCCAGCAGTGGACCTAATGGGCAAGAGACCCAGTACTTC.